Here is one TCR beta chain with its context. Its antigen is not known. Trimming pared 5 bases from V and 6 bases from J, leaving 13 bases between. There are 14 residues in the CDR3. Germline assignment: CDR1 SGHVS and CDR2 FNYEAQ. The record originates from a study of siplizumab effects on memory and regulatory T cells. General observations from the study: Researchers did not confirm the suppressive function of proliferating Tregs from siplizumab cultures.

Produced via immunoSEQ multiplex PCR; TCRdb's table is partial and in-frame only. Of fewer than 120,000 clones listed, over 85% are singletons. The sequence derives from a human donor in good health. The sample consisted of CD4+ T cells sorted from blood. This chain connects TRBV7-6 to TRBJ1-4, with D possibly TRBD1 on 5 matching bases. The CDR3 sequence is CASSLGGTDEKLFF. The CDR3 DNA reads as TGTGCCAGCAGCCTGGGGGGGACGGATGAAAAACTGTTTTTT. The variable domain in full, completed from reference TRBV7-6 and TRBJ1-4, reads GAGVSQSPRYKVTKRGQDVALRCDPISGHVSLYWYRQALGQGPEFLTYFNYEAQQDKSGLPNDRFSAERPEGSISTLTIQRTEQRDSAMYRCASSLGGTDEKLFFGSGTQLSVL.